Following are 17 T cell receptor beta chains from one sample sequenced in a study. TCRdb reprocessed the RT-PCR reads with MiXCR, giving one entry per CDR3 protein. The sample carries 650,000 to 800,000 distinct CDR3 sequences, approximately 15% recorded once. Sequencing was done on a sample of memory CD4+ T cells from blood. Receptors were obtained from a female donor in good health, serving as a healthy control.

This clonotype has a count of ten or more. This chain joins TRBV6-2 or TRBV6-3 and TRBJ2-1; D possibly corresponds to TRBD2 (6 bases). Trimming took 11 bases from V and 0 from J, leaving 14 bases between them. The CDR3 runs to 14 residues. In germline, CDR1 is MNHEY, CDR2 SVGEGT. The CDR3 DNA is TGTGCCGTGAGGGAGGCCAGCTCCTACAATGAGCAGTTCTTC. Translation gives CAVREASSYNEQFF.

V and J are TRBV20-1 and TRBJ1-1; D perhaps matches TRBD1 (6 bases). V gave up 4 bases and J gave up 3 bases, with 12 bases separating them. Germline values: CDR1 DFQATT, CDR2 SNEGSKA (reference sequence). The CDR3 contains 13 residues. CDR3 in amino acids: CSATTGSYTEAFF. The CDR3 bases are TGCAGTGCTACCACAGGGTCGTACACTGAAGCTTTCTTT.

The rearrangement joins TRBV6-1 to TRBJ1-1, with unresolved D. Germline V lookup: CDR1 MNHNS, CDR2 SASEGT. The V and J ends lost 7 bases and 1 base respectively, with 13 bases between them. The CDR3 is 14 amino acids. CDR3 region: CASINGVSNTEAFF. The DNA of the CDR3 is TGTGCCAGCATTAATGGGGTCTCGAACACTGAAGCTTTCTTT.

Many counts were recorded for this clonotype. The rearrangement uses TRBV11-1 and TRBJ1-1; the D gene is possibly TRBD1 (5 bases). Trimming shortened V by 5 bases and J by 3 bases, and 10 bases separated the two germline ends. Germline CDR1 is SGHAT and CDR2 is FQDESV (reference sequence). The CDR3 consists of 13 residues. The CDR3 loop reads CASSRGGDTEAFF. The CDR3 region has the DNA TGTGCCAGCAGCCGCGGGGGTGACACTGAAGCTTTCTTT.

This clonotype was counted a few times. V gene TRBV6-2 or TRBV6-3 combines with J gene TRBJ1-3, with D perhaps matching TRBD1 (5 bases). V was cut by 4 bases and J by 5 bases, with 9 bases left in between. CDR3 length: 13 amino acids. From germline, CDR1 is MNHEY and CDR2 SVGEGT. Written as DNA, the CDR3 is TGTGCCAGCAGTTGGGACGACCGAAACACCATATATTTT. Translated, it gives CASSWDDRNTIYF.

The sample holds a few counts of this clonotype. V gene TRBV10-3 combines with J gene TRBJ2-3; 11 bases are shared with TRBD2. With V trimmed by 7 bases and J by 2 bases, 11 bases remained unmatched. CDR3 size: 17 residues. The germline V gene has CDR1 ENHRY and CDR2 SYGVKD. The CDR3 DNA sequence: TGTGCCATCAAGACTAGCGGGACCTTTCAGCCCACAGATACGCAGTATTTT. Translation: CAIKTSGTFQPTDTQYF.

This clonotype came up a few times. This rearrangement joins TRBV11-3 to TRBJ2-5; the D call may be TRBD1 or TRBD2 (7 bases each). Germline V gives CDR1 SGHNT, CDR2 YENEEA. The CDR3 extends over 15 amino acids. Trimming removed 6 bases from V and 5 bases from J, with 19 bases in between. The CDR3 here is CASSPGGAILETQYF. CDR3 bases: TGTGCCAGCAGTCCAGGGGGGGCGATTTTGGAGACCCAGTACTTC. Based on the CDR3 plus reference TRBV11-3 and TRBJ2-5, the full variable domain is EAGVVQSPRYKIIEKKQPVAFWCNPISGHNTLYWYLQNLGQGPELLIRYENEEAVDDSQLPKDRFSAERLKGVDSTLKIQPAELGDSAVYLCASSPGGAILETQYFGPGTRLLVL.

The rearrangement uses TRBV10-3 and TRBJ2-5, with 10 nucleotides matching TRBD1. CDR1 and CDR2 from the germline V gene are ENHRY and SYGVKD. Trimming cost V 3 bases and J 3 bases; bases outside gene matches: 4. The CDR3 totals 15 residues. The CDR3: CAISDRTGGKETQYF. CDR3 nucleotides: TGTGCCATCAGTGACCGGACAGGGGGTAAAGAGACCCAGTACTTC.

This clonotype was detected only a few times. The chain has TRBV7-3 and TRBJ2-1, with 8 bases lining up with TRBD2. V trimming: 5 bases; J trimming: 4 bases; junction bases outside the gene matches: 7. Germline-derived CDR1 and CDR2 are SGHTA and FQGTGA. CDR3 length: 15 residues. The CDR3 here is CASSPALAGYNEQFF. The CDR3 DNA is TGTGCCAGCAGCCCCGCGCTAGCGGGTTACAATGAGCAGTTCTTC.

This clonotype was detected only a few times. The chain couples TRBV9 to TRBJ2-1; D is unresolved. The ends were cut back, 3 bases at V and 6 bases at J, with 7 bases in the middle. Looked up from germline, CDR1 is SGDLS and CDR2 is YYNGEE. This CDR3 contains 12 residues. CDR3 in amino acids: CASSATGNEQFF. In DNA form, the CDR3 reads TGTGCCAGCAGCGCGACTGGCAATGAGCAGTTCTTC.

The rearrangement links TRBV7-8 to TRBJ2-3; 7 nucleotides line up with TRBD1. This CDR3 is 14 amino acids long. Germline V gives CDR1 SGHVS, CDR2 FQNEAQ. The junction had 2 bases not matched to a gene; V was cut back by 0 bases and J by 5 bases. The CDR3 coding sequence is TGTGCCAGCAGCTTAGCGCGGACAGGAGATACGCAGTATTTT. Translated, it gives CASSLARTGDTQYF.

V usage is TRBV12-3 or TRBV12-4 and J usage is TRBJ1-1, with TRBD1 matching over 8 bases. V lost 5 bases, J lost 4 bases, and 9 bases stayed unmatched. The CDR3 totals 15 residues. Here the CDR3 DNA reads TGTGCCAGCAGTCCTCAGGGGGCTGGTGGCACTGAAGCTTTCTTT. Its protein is CASSPQGAGGTEAFF.

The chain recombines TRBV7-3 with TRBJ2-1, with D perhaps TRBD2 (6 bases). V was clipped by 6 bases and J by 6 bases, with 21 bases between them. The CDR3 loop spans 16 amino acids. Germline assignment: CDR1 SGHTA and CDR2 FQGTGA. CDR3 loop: CASRDGGPGLGNEQFF. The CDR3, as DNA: TGTGCCAGCAGGGACGGGGGACCGGGGCTGGGCAATGAGCAGTTCTTC.

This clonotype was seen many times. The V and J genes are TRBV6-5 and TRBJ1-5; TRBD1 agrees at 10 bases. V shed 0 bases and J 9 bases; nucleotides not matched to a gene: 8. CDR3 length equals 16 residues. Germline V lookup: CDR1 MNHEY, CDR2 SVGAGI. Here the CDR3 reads CASSYSPSGTGVPQHF. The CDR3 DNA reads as TGTGCCAGCAGTTACTCTCCTTCCGGGACAGGGGTGCCCCAGCATTTT.

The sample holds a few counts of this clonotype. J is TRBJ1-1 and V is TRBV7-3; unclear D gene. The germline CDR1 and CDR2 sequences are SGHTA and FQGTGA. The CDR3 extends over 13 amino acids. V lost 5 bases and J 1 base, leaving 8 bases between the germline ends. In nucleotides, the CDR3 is TGTGCCAGCAGCCGGTGGGGGAACACTGAAGCTTTCTTT. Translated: CASSRWGNTEAFF.

The chain's CDR3 is CASSFPRQSRPNQPQHF. The CDR3 DNA follows: TGTGCCAGCAGTTTCCCTAGACAATCCCGGCCCAATCAGCCCCAGCATTTT. This rearrangement joins TRBV27 to TRBJ1-5, with D unresolved. CDR1 and CDR2 from the germline V gene are MNHEY and SMNVEV (reference sequence). The CDR3 loop spans 17 amino acids. V was shortened by 3 bases and J by 3 bases, with 18 bases between the two germline ends.

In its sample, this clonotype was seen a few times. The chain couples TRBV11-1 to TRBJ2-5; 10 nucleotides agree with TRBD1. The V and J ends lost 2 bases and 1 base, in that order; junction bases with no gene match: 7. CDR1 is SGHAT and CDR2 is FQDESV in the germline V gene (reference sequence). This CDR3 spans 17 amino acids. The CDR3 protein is CASSLYDRGRRQETQYF. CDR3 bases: TGTGCCAGCAGCTTATACGACAGGGGGCGACGCCAAGAGACCCAGTACTTC.